These T cell receptor beta chains were read from a single sample in a study of glioma-infiltrating T cells after dendritic cell vaccination. Data came from immunoSEQ multiplex PCR; TCRdb stores just in-frame clones and leaves some out. The sample shows about 73,000 clones, roughly 82% of them seen only once. This specimen consisted of blood, obtained before dendritic cell vaccination. The source is a human donor with glioblastoma. The CDR3 runs from the conserved cysteine through the conserved F or W. Each record gives: D gene, clone size, V gene, J gene, CDR3 protein, CDR3 DNA. A D gene is named only where the DNA matches it firmly. Rows may omit the clone size; those that give it use once, few, many or a size class.

d_call: TRBD2
clone_size: NA
v_call: TRBV28
j_call: TRBJ2-1
cdr3_aa: CASSPSRGAYNEQFF
cdr3_nt: TGTGCCAGCAGTCCGTCGCGGGGGGCCTACAATGAGCAGTTCTTC

d_call: NA
clone_size: NA
v_call: TRBV6-1
j_call: TRBJ2-1
cdr3_aa: CASSGARRGRFF
cdr3_nt: TGTGCCAGCAGTGGCGCCCGGCGGGGCCGGTTCTTC

d_call: TRBD2
clone_size: NA
v_call: TRBV5-6
j_call: TRBJ2-3
cdr3_aa: CASSQTSGRGADTQYF
cdr3_nt: TGTGCCAGCAGCCAAACTAGCGGGAGGGGCGCAGATACGCAGTATTTT

d_call: NA
clone_size: once
v_call: TRBV2
j_call: TRBJ1-2
cdr3_aa: CASVDRRAANYGYTF
cdr3_nt: TGTGCCAGTGTAGACAGGAGAGCTGCCAACTATGGCTACACCTTC

d_call: TRBD1
clone_size: NA
v_call: TRBV5-1
j_call: TRBJ2-7
cdr3_aa: CASSSGTGASYEQYF
cdr3_nt: TGCGCCAGCAGCTCCGGGACAGGGGCCTCCTACGAGCAGTACTTC

d_call: TRBD2
clone_size: NA
v_call: TRBV5-1
j_call: TRBJ2-1
cdr3_aa: CASSLVGLAGRGDEQFF
cdr3_nt: TGCGCCAGCAGCTTGGTGGGACTAGCGGGGAGAGGGGATGAGCAGTTCTTC

d_call: NA
clone_size: once
v_call: TRBV21-1
j_call: TRBJ2-4
cdr3_aa: CASSKVMKGTEETCLAKNIQYF
cdr3_nt: TGTGCCAGCAGCAAAGTAATGAAGGGGACAGAAGAAACCTGTCTAGCCAAAAACATTCAGTACTTC

d_call: TRBD1
clone_size: NA
v_call: TRBV19
j_call: TRBJ1-1
cdr3_aa: CATGQALGTEAFF
cdr3_nt: TGTGCCACAGGACAGGCCCTCGGGACTGAAGCTTTCTTT

d_call: NA
clone_size: once
v_call: TRBV5-6
j_call: TRBJ1-4
cdr3_aa: CASSLRTATNEKLFF
cdr3_nt: TGTGCCAGCAGCTTGCGGACAGCGACTAATGAAAAACTGTTTTTT

d_call: TRBD2
clone_size: NA
v_call: TRBV6-5
j_call: TRBJ2-3
cdr3_aa: CASSLAGRYTQYF
cdr3_nt: TGTGCCAGCAGTCTAGCGGGGCGCTATACGCAGTATTTT

d_call: NA
clone_size: NA
v_call: TRBV6-4
j_call: TRBJ2-1
cdr3_aa: CASSDSVPGGKQFF
cdr3_nt: TGTGCCAGCAGTGACTCTGTACCTGGGGGCAAGCAGTTCTTC

d_call: NA
clone_size: few
v_call: TRBV19
j_call: TRBJ2-2
cdr3_aa: CASSGPSTRSGELFF
cdr3_nt: TGTGCCAGTAGCGGCCCCTCGACTAGGTCCGGGGAGCTGTTTTTT

d_call: TRBD1
clone_size: NA
v_call: TRBV29-1
j_call: TRBJ2-1
cdr3_aa: CSVSKNRGYNEQFF
cdr3_nt: TGCAGCGTAAGCAAAAACAGGGGCTACAATGAGCAGTTCTTC

d_call: TRBD1
clone_size: NA
v_call: TRBV4-2
j_call: TRBJ1-6
cdr3_aa: CASSTHGQGTYSPLHF
cdr3_nt: TGTGCCAGCAGTACCCACGGACAGGGGACGTATTCACCCCTCCACTTT